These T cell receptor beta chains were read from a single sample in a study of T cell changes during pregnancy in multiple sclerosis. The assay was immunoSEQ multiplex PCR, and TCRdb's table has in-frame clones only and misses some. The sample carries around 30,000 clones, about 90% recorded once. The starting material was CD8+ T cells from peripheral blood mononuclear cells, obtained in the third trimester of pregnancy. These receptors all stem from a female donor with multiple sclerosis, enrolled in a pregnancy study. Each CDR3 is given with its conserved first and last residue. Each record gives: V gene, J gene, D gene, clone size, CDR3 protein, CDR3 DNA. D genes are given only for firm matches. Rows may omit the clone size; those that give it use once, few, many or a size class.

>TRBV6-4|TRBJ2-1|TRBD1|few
CASSDSTERGQQFF
TGTGCCAGCAGTGACTCGACGGAGAGGGGGCAGCAGTTCTTC
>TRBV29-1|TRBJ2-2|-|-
CSVAGNTGELFF
TGCAGCGTTGCCGGGAACACCGGGGAGCTGTTTTTT
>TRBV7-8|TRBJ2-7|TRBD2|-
CASSLGGREQYF
TGTGCCAGCAGCTTGGGGGGGAGGGAGCAGTACTTC
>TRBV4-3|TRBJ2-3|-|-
CASSQGGGGGADTQYF
TGCGCCAGCAGCCAAGGAGGCGGAGGGGGCGCAGATACGCAGTATTTT
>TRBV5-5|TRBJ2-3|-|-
CASSTTGPDTQYF
TGTGCCAGCAGCACAACAGGGCCAGATACGCAGTATTTT
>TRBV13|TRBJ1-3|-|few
CASSAGLWGNTIYF
TGTGCCAGCAGCGCAGGGCTATGGGGAAACACCATATATTTT
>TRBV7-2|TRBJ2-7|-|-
CASSLETSYDRIAYEQYF
TGTGCCAGCAGCTTAGAAACCTCCTACGACAGGATAGCCTACGAGCAGTACTTC
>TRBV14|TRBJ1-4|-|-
CASSHQGVGWANEKLFF
TGTGCCAGCAGCCATCAAGGGGTCGGCTGGGCTAATGAAAAACTGTTTTTT
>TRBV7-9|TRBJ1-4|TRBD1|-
CASSVDRGLFF
TGTGCCAGCAGCGTTGACAGGGGACTGTTTTTT
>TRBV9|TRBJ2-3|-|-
CASSVGSGTSTDTQYF
TGTGCCAGCAGCGTAGGGTCGGGGACTAGCACAGATACGCAGTATTTT
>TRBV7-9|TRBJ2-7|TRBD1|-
CASGTGGVYHEQYF
TGTGCCAGCGGAACAGGGGGCGTGTATCACGAGCAGTACTTC
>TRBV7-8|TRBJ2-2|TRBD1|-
CASSLGAPLTGAGELFF
TGTGCCAGCAGCTTAGGGGCCCCTCTGACAGGGGCCGGGGAGCTGTTTTTT
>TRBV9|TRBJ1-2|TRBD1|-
CASSAESGGHYGYTF
TGTGCCAGCAGCGCCGAATCAGGGGGCCACTATGGCTACACCTTC
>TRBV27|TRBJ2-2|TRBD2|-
CASSFASGGYGELFF
TGTGCCAGCAGTTTTGCTAGCGGGGGTTACGGGGAGCTGTTTTTT
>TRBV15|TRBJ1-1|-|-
CATSRDSGVGTEAFF
TGTGCCACCAGCAGAGATTCCGGGGTAGGCACTGAAGCTTTCTTT
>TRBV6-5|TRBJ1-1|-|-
CASSLGTTEAFF
TGTGCCAGCAGTCTTGGGACAACTGAAGCTTTCTTT
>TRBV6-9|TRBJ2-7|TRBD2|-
CASTHPQRGSHEQYF
TGTGCCAGCACCCATCCCCAGCGGGGGAGCCACGAGCAGTACTTC
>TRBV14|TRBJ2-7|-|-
CASSQAPVTYEQYF
TGTGCCAGCAGCCAAGCCCCTGTAACTTACGAGCAGTACTTC
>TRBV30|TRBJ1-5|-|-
CAWSAGSNQPQHF
TGTGCCTGGAGCGCCGGTAGCAATCAGCCCCAGCATTTT
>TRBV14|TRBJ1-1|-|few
CASSLTGPEAFF
TGTGCCAGCAGCCTAACAGGGCCCGAAGCTTTCTTT
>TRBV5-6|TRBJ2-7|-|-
CASTKDTGETYEQYF
TGTGCCAGCACCAAGGACACAGGTGAAACCTACGAGCAGTACTTC
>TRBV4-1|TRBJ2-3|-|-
CASSRMDYSGVEDTQYF
TGCGCCAGCAGCCGGATGGATTATTCGGGTGTGGAAGATACGCAGTATTTT
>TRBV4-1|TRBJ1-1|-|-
CASSQGLILTEAFF
TGCGCCAGCAGCCAAGGGCTCATATTAACTGAAGCTTTCTTT
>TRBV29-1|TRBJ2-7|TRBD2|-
CSVPSWTSGSYEQYF
TGCAGCGTTCCGAGTTGGACTAGCGGGTCCTACGAGCAGTACTTC
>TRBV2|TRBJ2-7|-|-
CASIAGSYEQYF
TGTGCCAGCATCGCGGGGAGCTACGAGCAGTACTTC
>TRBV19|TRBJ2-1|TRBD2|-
CASSIAGGPSNEQFF
TGTGCCAGTAGTATTGCGGGGGGGCCGAGCAATGAGCAGTTCTTC
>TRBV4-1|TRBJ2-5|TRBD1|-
CASSQPGQGLMAQYF
TGCGCCAGCAGCCAGCCGGGACAGGGGTTGATGGCCCAGTACTTC
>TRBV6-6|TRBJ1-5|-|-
CASSYVGSSNQPQHF
TGTGCCAGCAGTTACGTCGGGAGTTCCAATCAGCCCCAGCATTTT
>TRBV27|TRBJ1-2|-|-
CASTSRGGGYTF
TGTGCCAGCACTTCCAGGGGCGGTGGCTACACCTTC
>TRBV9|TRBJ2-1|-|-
CASSVLGNEQFF
TGTGCCAGCAGCGTCCTCGGGAATGAGCAGTTCTTC
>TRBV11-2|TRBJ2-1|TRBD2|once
CASSVSYSSGESYNEQFF
TGTGCCAGCAGCGTATCTTATTCTAGCGGGGAGTCCTACAATGAGCAGTTCTTC
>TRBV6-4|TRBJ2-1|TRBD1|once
CASSSTGFNEQFF
TGTGCCAGCAGCTCGACAGGGTTCAATGAGCAGTTCTTC
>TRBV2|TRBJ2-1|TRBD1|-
CARGDRDSSYNEQFF
TGTGCCCGTGGGGACAGGGATAGCTCCTACAATGAGCAGTTCTTC
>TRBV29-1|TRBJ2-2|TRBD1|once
CSGRGRGTGELFF
TGCAGCGGAAGGGGGCGCGGGACCGGGGAGCTGTTTTTT
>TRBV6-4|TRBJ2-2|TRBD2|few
CASSESGGTGELFF
TGTGCCAGCAGTGAATCGGGAGGGACCGGGGAGCTGTTTTTT
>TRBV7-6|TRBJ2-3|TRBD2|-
CASSTLLAGGTDTQYF
TGTGCCAGCAGCACCCTACTAGCGGGGGGCACAGATACGCAGTATTTT
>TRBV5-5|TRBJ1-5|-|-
CASSLALGRNQPQHF
TGTGCCAGCAGCTTGGCCCTAGGCCGCAATCAGCCCCAGCATTTT
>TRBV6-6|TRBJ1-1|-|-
CASSFGVSTEAFF
TGTGCCAGCAGTTTCGGGGTGAGCACTGAAGCTTTCTTT
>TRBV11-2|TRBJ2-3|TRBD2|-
CASSPRSGGAVDTQYF
TGTGCCAGCAGCCCAAGATCCGGGGGGGCCGTAGATACGCAGTATTTT
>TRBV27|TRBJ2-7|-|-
CAPLARRNEQYF
TGTGCCCCCCTAGCCAGGAGGAACGAGCAGTACTTC
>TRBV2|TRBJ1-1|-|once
CASRAGIGNTEAFF
TGTGCCAGCAGAGCAGGGATAGGAAACACTGAAGCTTTCTTT
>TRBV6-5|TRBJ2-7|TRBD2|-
CASSPSSGGPYEQYF
TGTGCCAGCAGCCCTAGTAGCGGGGGGCCCTACGAGCAGTACTTC
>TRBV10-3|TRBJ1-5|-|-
CAISESGDYQPQHF
TGTGCCATCAGTGAGTCGGGAGATTATCAGCCCCAGCATTTT
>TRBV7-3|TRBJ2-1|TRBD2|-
CASSMGLAGDEQFF
TGTGCCAGCAGCATGGGACTAGCTGGCGATGAGCAGTTCTTC
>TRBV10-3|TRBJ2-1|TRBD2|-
CAISDPPRGGRDEQFF
TGTGCCATCAGTGACCCCCCCCGGGGGGGCAGGGATGAGCAGTTCTTC
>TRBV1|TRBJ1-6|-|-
CTSSQPGTSSGRSSYNSPLHF
TGCACCAGCAGCCAACCGGGGACGAGCTCAGGGAGGAGCTCCTATAATTCACCCCTCCACTTT
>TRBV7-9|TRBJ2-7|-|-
CASSQDSVSYEQYF
TGTGCCAGCAGCCAGGACAGCGTCTCCTACGAGCAGTACTTC
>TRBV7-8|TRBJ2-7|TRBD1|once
CASSVGQAYEQYF
TGTGCCAGCAGCGTCGGACAGGCCTACGAGCAGTACTTC
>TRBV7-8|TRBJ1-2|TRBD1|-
CASSLGQGAMSGGYTF
TGTGCCAGCAGCTTGGGACAGGGGGCAATGTCCGGCGGCTACACCTTC
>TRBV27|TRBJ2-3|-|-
CASSFGDTQYF
TGTGCCAGCAGTTTCGGAGATACGCAGTATTTT
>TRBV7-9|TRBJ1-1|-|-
CASSLDELEAFF
TGTGCCAGCAGCTTAGACGAGCTTGAAGCTTTCTTT
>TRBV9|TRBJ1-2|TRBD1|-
CASSVALHPMTGGISDGYTF
TGTGCCAGCAGCGTAGCCCTGCACCCAATGACAGGGGGCATCAGTGATGGCTACACCTTC
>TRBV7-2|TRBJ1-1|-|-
CASSQDSLGNTEAFF
TGTGCCAGCAGCCAGGACAGTCTGGGGAACACTGAAGCTTTCTTT
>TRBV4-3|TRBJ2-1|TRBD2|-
CASSHLAGTYNEQFF
TGCGCCAGCAGCCATTTAGCGGGAACCTACAATGAGCAGTTCTTC
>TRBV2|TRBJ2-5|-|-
CASRSDGLKNGETQYF
TGTGCCAGTCGGTCGGACGGACTGAAAAATGGAGAGACCCAGTACTTC
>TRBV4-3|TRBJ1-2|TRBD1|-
CASSQDYRGSYTF
TGCGCCAGCAGCCAAGATTACAGGGGAAGCTACACCTTC
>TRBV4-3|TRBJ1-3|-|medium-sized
CASSPNPPGELRGNTIYF
TGCGCCAGCAGCCCTAACCCACCGGGGGAACTGCGGGGAAACACCATATATTTT
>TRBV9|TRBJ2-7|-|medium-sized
CASSGDTRRDEQYF
TGTGCCAGCAGCGGGGACACGCGTCGGGACGAGCAGTACTTC